This TCR beta chain was recorded in a study of regulatory T cells in long-lasting Graves disease. On the study more broadly: Persistent Graves' disease required over 5 years of antithyroid drugs and positive TSH receptor antibodies.

CDR1 and CDR2 from the germline V gene are SNHLY and FYNNEI. The CDR3 is 16 residues long. Deletions cut 2 bases from V and 1 base from J, with 9 bases between. This clonotype was picked up many times. Antigen unknown. The time point was: persistent/refractory GD, antithyroid drugs over 5 years with positive TRAb. Preparation of the TCR library used RNA extracted from PBMCs. CDR3 regions were amplified by Arm-PCR using iRepertoire HTBI primers to build TCR beta libraries. One entry per CDR3 protein results from TCRdb running MiXCR on the multiplex PCR reads. The table has fewer than 600,000 distinct CDR3 sequences, roughly 23% seen once; the top ten hold about an eighth. Study-wide results and caveats: Compared with new cases, persistent Graves' patients showed reduced TCR diversity. Investigators studied peripheral blood only, not thyroid tissue. Those with persistent disease had in common more public clonotypes (more than 2,500) than new patients (approximately 890).

The sequenced sample was peripheral blood mononuclear cells (PBMCs), obtained when the disease was refractory, from a patient treated with antithyroid drugs. The gene calls are TRBV2 and TRBJ2-6, with D maybe TRBD1 (6 bases). This TCR derives from a female donor with Graves disease. DNA of the CDR3: TGTGCCAGCAGTGAAATCAGGGGTTCTGGGGCCAACGTCCTGACTTTC. It is translated as CASSEIRGSGANVLTF.